This TCR beta chain was recorded in a study of OX40 agonist ivuxolimab in advanced cancers. About the study: Every patient in dose escalation had hepatocellular carcinoma, melanoma, renal cell or head and neck cancer. A partial response was reached by three patients: one with hepatocellular carcinoma and two with cutaneous melanoma.

The CDR3 totals 14 residues. Germline loops: CDR1 LNHNV, CDR2 YYDKDF (reference sequence). V lost 6 bases to trimming and J lost 7 bases; unmatched junction nucleotides: 8. Profiled with immunoSEQ multiplex PCR; TCRdb holds only in-frame clones, not every one. The repertoire holds nearly 35,000 clones, approximately 90% seen once, with roughly a third in the top ten. Sample: CD4+ or CD8+ T cells sorted from blood, taken in a trial of the OX40 agonist ivuxolimab. V gene TRBV15 combines with J gene TRBJ2-1, with TRBD1 matching 8 bases. This sequence originates from an adult with an advanced solid tumor such as melanoma, head and neck, liver or kidney cancer. CDR3 residues: CATRDSGGGNEQFF. The CDR3 nucleotides are TGTGCCACCAGGGATTCAGGGGGCGGGAATGAGCAGTTCTTC.